This TCR beta chain was recorded in a study of T cell responses to AZD1222 COVID-19 vaccine. Study-wide results and limits: Researchers took repertoire samples only after the peak T cell response had come. The sample set comprised mostly white British donors with more females, and clonal diversity was possibly underestimated.

Clones were sequenced by immunoSEQ multiplex PCR, and TCRdb holds only the in-frame ones, with some missing. The repertoire has some 190,000 clones, 80% to 90% of them found once; the top ten carry 6.5% to 8.5%. CDR3 length equals 12 residues. The germline V gene has CDR1 LNHDA and CDR2 SQIVND (reference sequence). V gave up 4 bases and J gave up 7 bases, with 10 bases separating them. About this clone itself: Its specificity is not known.

The chain links TRBV19 to TRBJ1-2; D is undetermined. The sample was peripheral blood, taken on day 0 of AZD1222 vaccination. The source of this sequence is an adult in good health. This CDR3 is CASSTGKFGYTF. The CDR3 DNA is TGTGCCAGTAGTACCGGCAAGTTTGGCTACACCTTC. The variable domain in full, completed from reference TRBV19 and TRBJ1-2, reads DGGITQSPKYLFRKEGQNVTLSCEQNLNHDAMYWYRQDPGQGLRLIYYSQIVNDFQKGDIAEGYSVSREKKESFPLTVTSAQKNPTAFYLCASSTGKFGYTFGSGTRLTVV.